The 6 T cell receptor beta chains in this list originate from one sample, sequenced in a study of T cell responses to AZD1222 COVID-19 vaccine. Libraries were prepared by immunoSEQ multiplex PCR; TCRdb keeps only in-frame clonotypes and omits some of them. The sample contains over 130,000 clones, around 94% of which appear only once. The material sequenced was peripheral blood, taken on day 0 of AZD1222 vaccination. These receptor sequences come from an adult in good health.

This chain joins TRBV5-1 and TRBJ1-3, with TRBD1 matching over 7 bases. The CDR3 loop spans 15 amino acids. V was clipped by 4 bases and J by 2 bases; unmatched bases: 6. Germline V lookup: CDR1 SGHRS, CDR2 YFSETQ. The CDR3 loop reads CASSPIGTAGNTIYF. The CDR3 DNA reads as TGCGCCAGCAGCCCTATCGGGACAGCTGGAAACACCATATATTTT. Full variable domain (outside the CDR3, taken from reference TRBV5-1 and TRBJ1-3): KAGVTQTPRYLIKTRGQQVTLSCSPISGHRSVSWYQQTPGQGLQFLFEYFSETQRNKGNFPGRFSGRQFSNSRSEMNVSTLELGDSALYLCASSPIGTAGNTIYFGEGSWLTVV.

The rearrangement uses TRBV30 and TRBJ2-1; D may be TRBD2 (6 bases). The CDR3 runs 12 residues. Trimming cost V 5 bases and J 4 bases, with 9 bases left between them. Germline-derived CDR1 and CDR2 are GTSNPN and SVGIG (reference sequence). The CDR3 here is CAWFSGYNEQFF. The CDR3 bases are TGTGCCTGGTTTAGCGGTTACAATGAGCAGTTCTTC. Together with reference TRBV30 and TRBJ2-1, the CDR3 gives the full variable domain: SQTIHQWPATLVQPVGSPLSLECTVEGTSNPNLYWYRQAAGRGLQLLFYSVGIGQISSEVPQNLSASRPQDRQFILSSKKLLLSDSGFYLCAWFSGYNEQFFGPGTRLTVL.

The CDR3 nucleotides are TGTGCCAGGGCCCCACAGAGCTCCTATGGCTACACCTTC. Translated, it gives CARAPQSSYGYTF. The rearrangement uses TRBV2 and TRBJ1-2, with D unclear. V was pared by 9 bases and J by 4 bases, with 15 bases between. The germline V gene encodes CDR1 SNHLY and CDR2 FYNNEI. The CDR3 runs to 13 residues.

This rearrangement joins TRBV14 to TRBJ1-4; D possibly corresponds to TRBD1 (5 bases). Germline CDR1 reads SGHDN; CDR2 reads FVKESK. V was trimmed by 0 bases and J by 14 bases, leaving 16 bases between them. CDR3 length equals 14 residues. In nucleotides, the CDR3 is TGTGCCAGCAGCCAAGATCGGGGGACCCGGAGGCTGTTTTTT. Translation: CASSQDRGTRRLFF.

V usage is TRBV5-1 and J usage is TRBJ2-7; weak D call: TRBD1 (6 bases). The V end lost 5 bases, the J end lost 0 bases, and 9 bases lay between the germline ends. In germline, CDR1 is SGHRS, CDR2 YFSETQ. The CDR3 totals 13 residues. CDR3 bases: TGCGCCAGCAGTAGGGGGTCCTCCTACGAGCAGTACGTC. Translated: CASSRGSSYEQYV.

The chain is built from TRBV6-5 and TRBJ2-2; D is unresolved. Germline V gene data show CDR1 as MNHEY and CDR2 as SVGAGI. There are 13 residues in the CDR3. V lost 6 bases, J lost 4 bases, and 9 bases lay in between. The CDR3 DNA reads as TGTGCCAGCAGCCGTCCTACCACCGGGGAGCTGTTTTTT. Protein: CASSRPTTGELFF.